One and the same sample provided the 20 T cell receptor beta chains below, sequenced in a study of blood T cell repertoires in COVID-19. Assay used: immunoSEQ multiplex PCR; TCRdb lists only in-frame clones, some missing. The table lists around 260,000 clones, around nine tenths of them singletons. Sequencing input: peripheral blood. The receptors were sampled from a man aged 40-55 years who had recovered from COVID-19.

V is TRBV18 and J is TRBJ1-2; 9 bases fit TRBD1. Per the germline V gene, CDR1 is KGHSH and CDR2 is LQKENI. CDR3 length: 15 residues. After removal of 3 bases from V and 1 base from J, the junction contained 3 bases not matched to a gene. The CDR3 protein is CASSPTGQGNYGYTF. Written as DNA, the CDR3 is TGTGCCAGCTCACCGACGGGACAGGGTAACTATGGCTACACCTTC.

The chain employs TRBV3-1 (or the pseudogene TRBV3-2) and TRBJ2-2; 9 nucleotides line up with TRBD2. Germline lookup yields CDR1 LGHDT and CDR2 YNNKEL (reference sequence). V shed 0 bases, J shed 4 bases, and the junction held 9 bases outside the gene matches. CDR3 length: 18 residues. In DNA, the CDR3 is TGTGCCAGCAGCCAAGATCTTCTCTTAGCGGGGGCCACCGGGGAGCTGTTTTTT. It encodes CASSQDLLLAGATGELFF.

This sequence joins TRBV9 and TRBJ1-1; D is possibly TRBD1 (5 bases). The CDR3 runs 15 residues. The germline gives CDR1 SGDLS, CDR2 YYNGEE. V was trimmed by 0 bases and J by 0 bases, leaving 9 bases between them. The CDR3 loop is CASSVATGMNTEAFF. DNA of the CDR3: TGTGCCAGCAGCGTAGCTACAGGCATGAACACTGAAGCTTTCTTT.

This rearrangement joins TRBV19 to TRBJ2-2; D gene unclear. The germline gives CDR1 LNHDA, CDR2 SQIVND (reference sequence). The length of the CDR3 is 15 residues. V was shortened by 3 bases and J by 3 bases, with 11 bases between the two germline ends. The CDR3 region is CASSITPVYTGELFF. DNA for the CDR3: TGTGCCAGTAGTATTACGCCGGTCTACACCGGGGAGCTGTTTTTT.

This chain links TRBV5-1 with TRBJ2-1; 11 bases map to TRBD2. Germline V CDR1 and CDR2: SGHRS, YFSETQ. J was trimmed by 7 bases and V by 5 bases; bases with no gene match: 14. This CDR3 contains 17 residues. The CDR3 DNA reads TGCGCCAGCAGTTCCCTAGCGGGGGGACTGTTCACAAATGAGCAGTTCTTC. Its protein is CASSSLAGGLFTNEQFF.

The chain combines TRBV15 with TRBJ2-5, with D perhaps TRBD2 (5 bases). The CDR3 runs to 14 residues. The germline V gene has CDR1 LNHNV and CDR2 YYDKDF (reference sequence). V shed 1 base and J shed 2 bases, with 8 bases lying between them. The CDR3 protein is CATSRGRAQETQYF. CDR3 coding DNA: TGTGCCACCAGCAGAGGGCGGGCTCAAGAGACCCAGTACTTC. Variable domain in full (rest from reference TRBV15 and TRBJ2-5): DAMVIQNPRYQVTQFGKPVTLSCSQTLNHNVMYWYQQKSSQAPKLLFHYYDKDFNNEADTPDNFQSRRPNTSFCFLDIRSPGLGDTAMYLCATSRGRAQETQYFGPGTRLLVL.

The J gene is TRBJ1-2, the V gene TRBV4-3; tentatively, D is TRBD1 (5 bases). V was shortened by 0 bases and J by 3 bases, with 11 bases between the two germline ends. The CDR3 runs to 15 residues. Germline values: CDR1 LGHNA, CDR2 YSLEER. The CDR3 reads CASSQETGRDYGYTF. In nucleotides, the CDR3 is TGCGCCAGCAGCCAAGAAACGGGCAGGGACTATGGCTACACCTTC.

This clone was detected once. This CDR3 reads CASRPPGLAGVGTGELFF. CDR3 in DNA: TGTGCCAGTAGACCCCCGGGACTAGCGGGAGTGGGCACCGGGGAGCTGTTTTTT. V and J are TRBV19 and TRBJ2-2, with 14 bases lining up with TRBD2. V was clipped by 6 bases and J by 4 bases; unmatched bases: 10. The germline V gene encodes CDR1 LNHDA and CDR2 SQIVND (reference sequence). The CDR3 contains 18 residues. The full variable domain, its missing parts supplied by reference TRBV19 and TRBJ2-2, is DGGITQSPKYLFRKEGQNVTLSCEQNLNHDAMYWYRQDPGQGLRLIYYSQIVNDFQKGDIAEGYSVSREKKESFPLTVTSAQKNPTAFYLCASRPPGLAGVGTGELFFGEGSRLTVL.

The chain uses TRBV24-1 and TRBJ1-1; a possible D gene is TRBD1 (6 bases). This CDR3 comprises 12 residues. CDR1 and CDR2 (germline): KGHDR, SFDVKD. Trimming pared 1 base from V and 10 bases from J, leaving 9 bases between. Here the CDR3 reads CATSDFRGVAFF. CDR3 nucleotides: TGTGCCACCAGTGATTTCAGGGGAGTAGCTTTCTTT.

The chain carries TRBV10-3 and TRBJ2-6; D gene unclear. Trimming removed 3 bases from V and 0 bases from J, with 12 bases in between. The CDR3 runs 17 residues. In germline, CDR1 is ENHRY, CDR2 SYGVKD. Here the CDR3 DNA reads TGTGCCATCAGTGATCAGGTCTTGAACTCTGGGGCCAACGTCCTGACTTTC. This encodes CAISDQVLNSGANVLTF.

The chain joins TRBV9 to TRBJ1-2; 10 bases fit TRBD1. Germline V gives CDR1 SGDLS, CDR2 YYNGEE. The ends lost 4 bases at V and 1 base at J; junction bases unmatched: 10. This CDR3 spans 17 amino acids. CDR3 loop: CASSSRTGGYHNYGYTF. The DNA of the CDR3 is TGTGCCAGCAGCTCCCGGACAGGGGGGTATCATAACTATGGCTACACCTTC.

This clone was detected once. V gene TRBV7-2 combines with J gene TRBJ2-3, with 7 bases that match TRBD2. Germline loops: CDR1 SGHTA, CDR2 FQGNSA. The CDR3 is made up of 19 amino acids. J gave up 2 bases and V 6 bases, and 20 bases lay outside the gene matches. As DNA, the CDR3 is TGTGCCAGCAGTCCCAGGACTAGGAGGTTTTTCGAAAACACAGATACGCAGTATTTT. It encodes CASSPRTRRFFENTDTQYF.

This sequence joins TRBV5-1 and TRBJ1-5, with 9 bases aligning to TRBD1. The CDR3 runs 19 residues. Trimming took 3 bases from V and 3 from J; bases not matched to a gene: 16. Germline V gene lookup returns CDR1 SGHRS and CDR2 YFSETQ. CDR3 residues: CASSSPARGDRANNQPQHF. Here the CDR3 DNA reads TGCGCCAGCAGCTCACCTGCTCGTGGGGACAGGGCTAACAATCAGCCCCAGCATTTT.

The CDR3 DNA is TGTGCCAGCAGCCACGACTACGGGCGGGAAGAGACCCAGTACTTC. Protein: CASSHDYGREETQYF. The V and J genes are TRBV5-6 and TRBJ2-5; the D gene is possibly TRBD2 (5 bases). Germline V gene sequence: CDR1 SGHDT, CDR2 YYEEEE. V lost 4 bases, J lost 3 bases, and 16 bases lay in between. The CDR3 loop spans 15 amino acids.

This clone occurred a few times. The chain has TRBV2 and TRBJ2-7; D is ambiguous. This CDR3 has 13 amino acids. Germline V lookup: CDR1 SNHLY, CDR2 FYNNEI. V lost 6 bases to trimming and J lost 1 base, with 10 bases between them. The CDR3 sequence: CASSETGSYEQYF. The CDR3 DNA reads as TGTGCCAGCAGCGAAACCGGTTCCTACGAGCAGTACTTC.

This clone was seen once. The genes are TRBV5-6 and TRBJ2-7; D is perhaps TRBD1 (6 bases). V lost 3 bases and J lost 6, with 16 bases in between. Per the germline V gene, CDR1 is SGHDT and CDR2 is YYEEEE. The CDR3 runs 14 residues. In DNA form, the CDR3 reads TGTGCCAGCAGCTCGGGACCTGGGGGCGGCGAGCAGTACTTC. Its protein is CASSSGPGGGEQYF.

This chain joins TRBV7-8 and TRBJ2-3, with D possibly TRBD2 on 7 matching bases. Germline V CDR1 and CDR2: SGHVS, FQNEAQ. The CDR3 extends over 18 amino acids. Deletions cut 5 bases from V and 0 bases from J, with 21 bases between. The DNA for the CDR3 is TGTGCCAGCAGCCCCAAGGGGGGACTACACCCTAGCACAGATACGCAGTATTTT. This codes for CASSPKGGLHPSTDTQYF.

The chain combines TRBV10-3 with TRBJ2-1; 10 bases map to TRBD2. CDR1 and CDR2 (germline): ENHRY, SYGVKD. J was trimmed by 4 bases and V by 11 bases; bases with no gene match: 11. The CDR3 runs to 15 residues. CDR3 sequence (DNA): TGTGCCGCCCGTGAGGGGACTAGCGCGTACAATGAGCAGTTCTTC. Its translation: CAAREGTSAYNEQFF.

CDR3: CASSPRPSSYNEQFF. CDR3 coding DNA: TGTGCCAGCAGCCCGCGCCCGAGCTCCTACAATGAGCAGTTCTTC. This rearrangement joins TRBV11-2 to TRBJ2-1; no definite D call. Germline V CDR1 and CDR2: SGHAT, FQNNGV. V lost 5 bases and J lost 0, with 11 bases in between. The CDR3 has 15 amino acids.

The chain is built from TRBV6-2 or TRBV6-3 and TRBJ2-2; 7 nucleotides agree with TRBD1. CDR1 and CDR2 (germline): MNHEY, SVGEGT. With V trimmed by 5 bases and J by 1 base, 7 bases remained unmatched. The CDR3 loop spans 16 amino acids. CDR3 loop: CASSDTGTVNTGELFF. In nucleotides, the CDR3 is TGTGCCAGCAGTGACACCGGGACAGTGAACACCGGGGAGCTGTTTTTT.